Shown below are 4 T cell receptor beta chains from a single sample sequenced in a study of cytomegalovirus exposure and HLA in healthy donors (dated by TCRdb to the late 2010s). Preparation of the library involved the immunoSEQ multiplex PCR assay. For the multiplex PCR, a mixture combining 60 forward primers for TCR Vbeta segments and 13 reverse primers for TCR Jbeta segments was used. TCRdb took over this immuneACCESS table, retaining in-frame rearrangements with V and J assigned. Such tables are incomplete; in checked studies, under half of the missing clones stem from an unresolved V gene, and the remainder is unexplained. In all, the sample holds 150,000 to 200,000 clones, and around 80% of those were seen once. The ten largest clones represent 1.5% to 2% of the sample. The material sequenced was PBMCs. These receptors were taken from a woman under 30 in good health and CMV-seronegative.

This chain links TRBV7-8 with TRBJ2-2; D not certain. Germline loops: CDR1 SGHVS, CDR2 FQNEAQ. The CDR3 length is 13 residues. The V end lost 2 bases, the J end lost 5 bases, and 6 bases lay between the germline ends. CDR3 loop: CASSLPGTGELFF. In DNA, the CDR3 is TGTGCCAGCAGCTTACCAGGAACCGGGGAGCTGTTTTTT. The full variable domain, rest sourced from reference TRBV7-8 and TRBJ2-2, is GAGVSQSPRYKVAKRGQDVALRCDPISGHVSLFWYQQALGQGPEFLTYFQNEAQLDKSGLPSDRFFAERPEGSVSTLKIQRTQQEDSAVYLCASSLPGTGELFFGEGSRLTVL.

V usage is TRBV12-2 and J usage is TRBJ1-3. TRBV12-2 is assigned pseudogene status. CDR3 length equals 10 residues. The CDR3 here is CAGRWNTIYF. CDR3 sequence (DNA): TGTGCAGGGAGGTGGAACACCATATATTTT.

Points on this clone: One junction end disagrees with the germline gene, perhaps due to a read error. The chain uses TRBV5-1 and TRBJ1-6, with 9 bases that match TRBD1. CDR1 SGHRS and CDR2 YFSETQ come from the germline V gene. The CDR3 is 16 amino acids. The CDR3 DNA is TGCGCCGGCAGCTTGGGAGGACAGGGGCTAGATTCACCCCTCCACTTT. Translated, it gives CAGSLGGQGLDSPLHF.

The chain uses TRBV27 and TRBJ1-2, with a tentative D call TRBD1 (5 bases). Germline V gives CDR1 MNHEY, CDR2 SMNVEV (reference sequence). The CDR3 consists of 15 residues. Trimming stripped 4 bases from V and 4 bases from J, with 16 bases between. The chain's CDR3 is CASSSHSTDFYGYTF. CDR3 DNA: TGTGCCAGCAGTTCCCATTCGACAGATTTCTATGGCTACACCTTC.